These 24 T cell receptor beta chains share one sample of origin, sequenced in a study of blood T cell repertoires in COVID-19. The table came from immunoSEQ multiplex PCR; TCRdb's copy has only in-frame clones and leaves some out. This table holds more than 85,000 clones, around 68% found once. The source material was peripheral blood. All receptors derive from a woman aged 55-70 years with acute or convalescent COVID-19.

This chain connects TRBV2 to TRBJ1-5; D not certain. The V end lost 6 bases, the J end lost 0 bases, and 9 bases lay between the germline ends. The CDR3 loop spans 14 amino acids. The germline gives CDR1 SNHLY, CDR2 FYNNEI. The CDR3 is CASRGGYSNQPQHF. DNA for the CDR3: TGTGCCAGCAGGGGAGGTTATAGCAATCAGCCCCAGCATTTT.

The chain employs TRBV28 and TRBJ2-4, with 9 bases lining up with TRBD1. Germline V gives CDR1 MDHEN, CDR2 SYDVKM. CDR3 length: 16 amino acids. J gave up 1 base and V 1 base, and 2 bases lay outside the gene matches. The CDR3 nucleotides read TGTGCCAGCAGTTTATTAGACAGGGGGGCCAAAAACATTCAGTACTTC. Amino acids: CASSLLDRGAKNIQYF.

The count of this clone is one. The chain has TRBV21-1 and TRBJ1-1. TRBV21-1 is a known pseudogene. The CDR3 has 16 amino acids. CDR3 residues: CASSSRGEGWDTEAFF. CDR3 nucleotides: TGTGCCAGCAGCTCTAGAGGGGAGGGGTGGGACACTGAAGCTTTCTTT.

This chain links TRBV27 with TRBJ1-2, with D possibly matching TRBD1 (6 bases). Germline V gene data show CDR1 as MNHEY and CDR2 as SMNVEV (reference sequence). V was trimmed by 5 bases and J by 3 bases, leaving 13 bases between them. This CDR3 comprises 14 residues. CDR3: CASSERTVDYGYTF. The CDR3 DNA reads as TGTGCCAGCAGTGAGCGGACAGTCGACTATGGCTACACCTTC.

The V gene is TRBV30, the J gene TRBJ1-2; D perhaps matches TRBD1 (6 bases). The ends were cut back, 8 bases at V and 0 bases at J, with 10 bases in the middle. CDR3 length: 12 residues. Germline lookup yields CDR1 GTSNPN and CDR2 SVGIG (reference sequence). CDR3 in amino acids: CANGQSNYGYTF. The DNA of the CDR3 is TGTGCCAACGGACAGTCTAACTATGGCTACACCTTC.

V is TRBV7-9 and J is TRBJ1-1; D is undetermined. The CDR3 consists of 14 residues. Trimming removed 5 bases at V and 5 bases at J, with 15 bases between. Germline V gene data show CDR1 as SEHNR and CDR2 as FQNEAQ (reference sequence). CDR3: CASSANVRGTEAFF. Written as DNA, the CDR3 is TGTGCCAGCAGCGCGAACGTGCGGGGAACTGAAGCTTTCTTT. Based on the CDR3 plus reference TRBV7-9 and TRBJ1-1, the full variable domain is DTGVSQNPRHKITKRGQNVTFRCDPISEHNRLYWYRQTLGQGPEFLTYFQNEAQLEKSRLLSDRFSAERPKGSFSTLEIQRTEQGDSAMYLCASSANVRGTEAFFGQGTRLTVV.

Only one count was recorded for this clone. V usage is TRBV7-9 and J usage is TRBJ1-2; D uncertain. The V gene lost 1 base and the J gene lost 5 bases, with 8 bases spanning the gap. CDR3 length: 13 residues. Germline CDR1 reads SEHNR; CDR2 reads FQNEAQ (reference sequence). Written as DNA, the CDR3 is TGTGCCAGCAGCTTAGGGCCGATGTATGGCTACACCTTC. Protein: CASSLGPMYGYTF. Full variable domain (remainder filled in from reference TRBV7-9 and TRBJ1-2): DTGVSQNPRHKITKRGQNVTFRCDPISEHNRLYWYRQTLGQGPEFLTYFQNEAQLEKSRLLSDRFSAERPKGSFSTLEIQRTEQGDSAMYLCASSLGPMYGYTFGSGTRLTVV.

The rearrangement uses TRBV19 and TRBJ1-1; D might be TRBD1 (5 bases). Germline CDR1 reads LNHDA; CDR2 reads SQIVND (reference sequence). The CDR3 has 13 residues. V lost 5 bases to trimming and J lost 7 bases, with 14 bases between them. The CDR3 coding sequence is TGTGCCAGTAGTGCATTATCAGGGATTGAAGCTTTCTTT. Amino acids: CASSALSGIEAFF.

The chain couples TRBV6-1 to TRBJ2-3, with unresolved D. Germline V gives CDR1 MNHNS, CDR2 SASEGT. The CDR3 has 16 residues. V was trimmed by 0 bases and J by 0 bases, leaving 10 bases between them. The chain's CDR3 is CASSEALQSSTDTQYF. The DNA of the CDR3 is TGTGCCAGCAGTGAAGCTTTGCAGTCTAGCACAGATACGCAGTATTTT.

Here the CDR3 reads CASSLAEWGRKKLFF. DNA for the CDR3: TGTGCCAGCAGCTTAGCCGAGTGGGGCAGAAAAAAACTGTTTTTT. The chain joins TRBV7-8 to TRBJ1-4, with a weak D call TRBD1 (5 bases). Deletions cut 0 bases from V and 9 bases from J, with 14 bases between. The CDR3 consists of 15 residues. Germline V gene lookup returns CDR1 SGHVS and CDR2 FQNEAQ.

This clone occurred once. V and J are TRBV28 and TRBJ1-2; tentatively, D is TRBD1 (6 bases). This CDR3 region has 15 residues. Trimming stripped 10 bases from V and 4 bases from J, with 22 bases between. The germline V gene encodes CDR1 MDHEN and CDR2 SYDVKM. CDR3 nucleotides: TGTGCCATTGGTGAAGTGGGGCAGGGGATCTATGGCTACACCTTC. Encoded protein: CAIGEVGQGIYGYTF.

This clone has a single count. This rearrangement joins TRBV7-2 to TRBJ1-2; 7 bases match TRBD1. Trimming at V came to 5 bases and at J to 7 bases, leaving 10 bases not matched to a gene. The CDR3 contains 14 residues. Germline values: CDR1 SGHTA, CDR2 FQGNSA. The CDR3 is CASSPRQGISGYTF. CDR3 sequence (DNA): TGTGCCAGCAGCCCCCGACAGGGTATAAGTGGCTACACCTTC.

In its sample, this clone was seen a few times. The genes are TRBV5-4 and TRBJ1-6; 11 positions agree with TRBD1. The CDR3 is made up of 16 amino acids. Germline V CDR1 and CDR2: SGHNT, YYREEE (reference sequence). The V segment lost 4 bases and the J segment 10 bases; nucleotides outside the gene matches: 10. CDR3 nucleotides: TGTGCCAGCAGCGGCATGGACAGGGGGCAGGGGTCACCCCTCCACTTT. Its translation is CASSGMDRGQGSPLHF.

This clone was seen a few times. J is TRBJ1-1 and V is TRBV19; no reliable D call. CDR3 length: 14 amino acids. With 0 bases removed from V and 4 bases from J, the gap between germline ends came to 9 bases. Germline CDR1 is LNHDA and CDR2 is SQIVND (reference sequence). The CDR3 bases are TGTGCCAGTAGTATAGATTTTCGGGGCACTGAAGCTTTCTTT. Protein: CASSIDFRGTEAFF.

The chain is built from TRBV21-1 and TRBJ1-4; TRBD1, the D gene given by the table, was not confirmed from the DNA. TRBV21-1 is a recognized pseudogene. The CDR3 is 16 residues long. The CDR3 loop reads CASSKSIVKGDEKLFF. CDR3 bases: TGTGCCAGCAGCAAATCGATTGTTAAGGGGGATGAAAAACTGTTTTTT.

This chain links TRBV24-1 with TRBJ2-5; no definite D call. Germline loops: CDR1 KGHDR, CDR2 SFDVKD. The CDR3 has 12 residues. Trimming removed 6 bases at V and 5 bases at J, with 9 bases between. The CDR3 here is CATSRNEETQYF. The CDR3 DNA follows: TGTGCCACCAGTAGAAACGAGGAGACCCAGTACTTC.

J is TRBJ1-1 and V is TRBV24-1; 7 nucleotides align to TRBD1. Trimming cost V 3 bases and J 8 bases; bases outside gene matches: 11. CDR3 length: 15 residues. Looked up from germline, CDR1 is KGHDR and CDR2 is SFDVKD. The DNA of the CDR3 is TGTGCCACCAGTGATGGGAGGACAGGACCATACGAAGCTTTCTTT. Translating it yields CATSDGRTGPYEAFF.

The chain joins TRBV6-5 to TRBJ2-7; D may be TRBD2 (5 bases). The length of the CDR3 is 14 residues. Germline V gene data show CDR1 as MNHEY and CDR2 as SVGAGI. V was clipped by 7 bases and J by 2 bases, with 15 bases between them. DNA for the CDR3: TGTGCCAGCATCCCCGGGATGAATGCCTACGAGCAGTACTTC. It encodes CASIPGMNAYEQYF.

The chain joins TRBV5-1 to TRBJ1-4; D possibly corresponds to TRBD1 (5 bases). The ends were cut back, 1 base at V and 11 bases at J, with 12 bases in the middle. The CDR3 length is 13 residues. Looked up from germline, CDR1 is SGHRS and CDR2 is YFSETQ. The CDR3 region is CASSLQGGRKLFF. Written as DNA, the CDR3 is TGCGCCAGCAGCTTGCAGGGAGGGAGGAAACTGTTTTTT.

The chain's CDR3 is CASSAAPGGESPLHF. CDR3 sequence (DNA): TGTGCCAGCAGCGCGGCGCCGGGCGGGGAGTCACCCCTCCACTTT. This chain connects TRBV3-1 (or the pseudogene TRBV3-2) to TRBJ1-6; no reliable D call. CDR3 length: 15 amino acids. Trimming removed 5 bases at V and 10 bases at J, with 18 bases between. Per germline, CDR1 LGHDT and CDR2 YNNKEL (reference sequence).

The J gene is TRBJ1-1, the V gene TRBV4-2; 7 nucleotides align to TRBD1. Looked up from germline, CDR1 is LGHNA and CDR2 is YNFKEQ. V was clipped by 4 bases and J by 3 bases; unmatched bases: 5. The CDR3 totals 14 residues. Here the CDR3 DNA reads TGTGCCAGCAGCCGAGAAACAGGGGACACTGAAGCTTTCTTT. Protein: CASSRETGDTEAFF.

This clone came up many times. The gene calls are TRBV4-2 and TRBJ1-5, with 12 bases matching TRBD1. The V gene's germline CDR1 is LGHNA and CDR2 YNFKEQ. With 0 bases clipped from V and 7 bases from J, the junction kept 4 bases outside the gene matches. The CDR3 extends over 16 amino acids. CDR3: CASSQEPGQGAQPQHF. CDR3 bases: TGTGCCAGCAGCCAAGAGCCGGGACAGGGGGCCCAGCCCCAGCATTTT.

The chain joins TRBV10-3 to TRBJ1-3, with 8 bases that match TRBD1. The ends lost 4 bases at V and 1 base at J; junction bases unmatched: 6. This CDR3 is built from 16 residues. The V gene's germline CDR1 is ENHRY and CDR2 SYGVKD. The chain's CDR3 is CAISVGQAASGNTIYF. The CDR3 DNA reads as TGTGCCATCAGTGTGGGACAGGCCGCTTCTGGAAACACCATATATTTT.

The rearrangement uses TRBV6-5 and TRBJ1-3, with D possibly TRBD1 on 6 matching bases. Germline lookup yields CDR1 MNHEY and CDR2 SVGAGI. The V gene lost 6 bases and the J gene lost 2 bases, with 14 bases spanning the gap. The CDR3 is 15 amino acids. CDR3 amino acids: CASRSTGTTGNTIYF. The DNA for the CDR3 is TGTGCCAGCAGATCGACAGGTACCACTGGAAACACCATATATTTT.